One TCR beta chain is described in this entry. What antigen it recognizes has not been identified. One base away there is no much larger clone; base qualities are not given. The immunoSEQ Assay, a bias-controlled multiplex PCR, was used to amplify TCRbeta CDR3 regions from genomic DNA. For the original study's pipeline: Nucleated cell counts per sample were estimated from amplification of reference gene primers within the assay. To quantify the absolute abundance of each unique TCRbeta CDR3 rearrangement, sequence reads were collapsed and filtered. For each sample, productive Simpson clonality was calculated as the square root of Simpson's diversity index over productive rearrangements. Imported from immuneACCESS, the table was reduced by TCRdb to in-frame sequences with V and J called. These copies leave out some clones; in studies compared against another copy, an unresolved V gene accounts for under half, and the cause of the remainder is not known. Clone size and the V and J calls come from that table; the DNA yielded D and trimming. A total of 150,000 or so clones appear in this sample, about 83% of them only once. The ten largest clonotypes hold under 6% of the sample.

The data belong to a study of blood T cell repertoires in COVID-19 (dated by TCRdb to the early 2020s). Study-level background: Samples from collaborators originated in the United States, Italy and Spain and spanned both the acute and convalescent phases of COVID-19. The material from the prospective study consisted of cDNA or gDNA derived from T cells, B-cell-depleted T cells, or PBMCs. The dataset comprised deeply sampled blood TCRbeta repertoires from subjects exposed to, actively infected with, or recovered from COVID-19. The repertoires were released in a freely available public database intended as a resource for research on the immune response to SARS-CoV-2. Samples came from the ongoing ImmuneRACE study (first 160 participants) plus 1,254 subjects from 6 global collaborators. Nearly every sample came with metadata listing a de-identified subject ID, COVID-19 status, age in years and sex. Where available, HLA class I and class II types were obtained from metadata supplied by the sample provider rather than from assay-based typing. Results and caveats for the whole study, not just this receptor: The quantity of clinical and demographic metadata differed by source and by participant and was supplied without curation.

The CDR3 spans 15 residues, from the cysteine through the phenylalanine. CDR3 DNA is the only sequence kept; it has 45 bases, read in frame from the first base. The germline V gene specifies SGHAT as CDR1 and FQNNGV as CDR2. V trim: 2 bases; J trim: 3 bases; unmatched bases: 6. The collaborating institutions used their own protocols to collect whole blood in K2EDTA tubes. For TCRbeta analysis, collaborators shipped samples in one of three forms: frozen whole blood, isolated PBMCs, or DNA extracted from either of those sample types. The rearrangement joined TRBV11-2 to TRBJ2-5; 7 junctional bases match TRBD1. This TCR was sampled from a human donor in a cohort sampled during active COVID-19. Source material: peripheral blood. The nucleotide sequence is TGTGCCAGCAGCTTAACCTGGGACAGTAAAGAGACCCAGTACTTC. Its product reads: CASSLTWDSKETQYF.